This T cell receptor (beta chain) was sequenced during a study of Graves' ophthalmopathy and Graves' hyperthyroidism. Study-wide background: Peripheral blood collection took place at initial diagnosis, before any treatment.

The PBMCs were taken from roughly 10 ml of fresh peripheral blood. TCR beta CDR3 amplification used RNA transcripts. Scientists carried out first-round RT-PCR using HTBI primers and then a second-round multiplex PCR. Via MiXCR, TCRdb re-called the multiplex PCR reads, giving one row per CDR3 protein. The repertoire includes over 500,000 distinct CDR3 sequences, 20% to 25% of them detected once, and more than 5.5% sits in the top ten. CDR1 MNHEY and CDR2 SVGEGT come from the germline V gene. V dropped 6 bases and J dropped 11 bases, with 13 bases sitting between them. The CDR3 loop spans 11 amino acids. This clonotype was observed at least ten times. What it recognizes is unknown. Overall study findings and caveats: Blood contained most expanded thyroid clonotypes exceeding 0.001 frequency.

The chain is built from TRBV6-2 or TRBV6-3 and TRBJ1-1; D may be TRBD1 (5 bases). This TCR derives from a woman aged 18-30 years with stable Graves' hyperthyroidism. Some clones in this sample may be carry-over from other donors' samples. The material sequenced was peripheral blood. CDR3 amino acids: CASSFGGWAFF. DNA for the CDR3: TGTGCCAGCAGCTTCGGGGGATGGGCTTTCTTT.